These T cell receptor beta chains were read from a single sample in a study of blood T cell repertoires in COVID-19. This table comes from immunoSEQ multiplex PCR, and its TCRdb copy is limited to in-frame clones, with some not included. The sample yields 81,000 or so clones, around four fifths seen once. Sequences were obtained from peripheral blood. These receptors all come from a human donor in a cohort sampled during active COVID-19. Each CDR3 is given with its conserved first and last residue.

j_call: TRBJ2-7; v_call: TRBV5-8; cdr3_aa: CASSLGQSSYEQYF
j_call: TRBJ2-1; v_call: TRBV4-2; cdr3_aa: CASSQVLYNEQFF
j_call: TRBJ2-5; v_call: TRBV5-4; cdr3_aa: CASSLASGQETQYF
j_call: TRBJ2-3; v_call: TRBV6-6; cdr3_aa: CASRLAGGRDTQYF
j_call: TRBJ2-1; v_call: TRBV18; cdr3_aa: CASSPLGGNEQFF
j_call: TRBJ1-1; v_call: TRBV5-1; cdr3_aa: CASSFTGRGTEAFF
j_call: TRBJ1-1; v_call: TRBV5-1; cdr3_aa: CASSATGGGITEAFF
j_call: TRBJ1-1; v_call: TRBV5-1; cdr3_aa: CASSSGQGNQIGTEAFF
j_call: TRBJ1-2; v_call: TRBV6-5; cdr3_aa: CASSYRTGDGYTF
j_call: TRBJ2-3; v_call: TRBV19; cdr3_aa: CASKDQPGDTQYF
j_call: TRBJ2-5; v_call: TRBV6-6; cdr3_aa: CASSILAGRQETQYF
j_call: TRBJ1-4; v_call: TRBV28; cdr3_aa: CASSRTGGNYEKLFF
j_call: TRBJ1-2; v_call: TRBV4-3; cdr3_aa: CASSPPGGGYTF
j_call: TRBJ1-4; v_call: TRBV2; cdr3_aa: CASRATGATNEKLFF
j_call: TRBJ1-2; v_call: TRBV5-1; cdr3_aa: CASSSVSNYGYTF
j_call: TRBJ1-6; v_call: TRBV4-1; cdr3_aa: CASSQGGQGSPLHF
j_call: TRBJ2-3; v_call: TRBV7-2; cdr3_aa: CASSLLGRGGLDTQYF
j_call: TRBJ1-2; v_call: TRBV6-5; cdr3_aa: CASSYSKQGRYGYTF
j_call: TRBJ2-7; v_call: TRBV3-1/TRBV3-2; cdr3_aa: CASSAHPGLNTYEQYF
j_call: TRBJ2-7; v_call: TRBV7-2; cdr3_aa: CASSPRTGIYEQYF
j_call: TRBJ2-1; v_call: TRBV18; cdr3_aa: CASSPDRGSRSYNEQFF
j_call: TRBJ1-3; v_call: TRBV7-6; cdr3_aa: CASSIDRAGNTIYF
j_call: TRBJ1-1; v_call: TRBV19; cdr3_aa: CASTLSGRVTEAFF
j_call: TRBJ1-3; v_call: TRBV2; cdr3_aa: CASSEWGLGNTIYF
j_call: TRBJ2-2; v_call: TRBV28; cdr3_aa: CASSFVAVHGELFF
j_call: TRBJ1-2; v_call: TRBV7-8; cdr3_aa: CASSFTRGAGYTF
j_call: TRBJ1-4; v_call: TRBV19; cdr3_aa: CASSIRQGGTNEKLFF
j_call: TRBJ2-5; v_call: TRBV7-5; cdr3_aa: CAGSTGGERETQYF
j_call: TRBJ1-2; v_call: TRBV7-3; cdr3_aa: CASSLGQGLGGTF
j_call: TRBJ2-2; v_call: TRBV2; cdr3_aa: CASTPTGSSLNTGELFF
j_call: TRBJ2-1; v_call: TRBV19; cdr3_aa: CASRQVGGPSINEQFF
j_call: TRBJ1-6; v_call: TRBV30; cdr3_aa: CAWSVPSDWSQAYNSPLHF
j_call: TRBJ2-5; v_call: TRBV19; cdr3_aa: CASSERGASETQYF
j_call: TRBJ2-7; v_call: TRBV28; cdr3_aa: CASRGVSYEQYF
j_call: TRBJ1-4; v_call: TRBV14; cdr3_aa: CASSRKHEKLFF
j_call: TRBJ2-3; v_call: TRBV7-9; cdr3_aa: CASSLGGGPRRYTQYF
j_call: TRBJ1-3; v_call: TRBV11-2; cdr3_aa: CASSEQGGNTIYF
j_call: TRBJ1-6; v_call: TRBV5-1; cdr3_aa: CASSMDRNNSPLHF
j_call: TRBJ1-2; v_call: TRBV12-3/TRBV12-4; cdr3_aa: CASSLQGSLGYTF
j_call: TRBJ1-1; v_call: TRBV10-1; cdr3_aa: CASSELRRWGQKTVNTEAFF
j_call: TRBJ2-1; v_call: TRBV7-2; cdr3_aa: CASSLVEGLSNEQFF
j_call: TRBJ2-1; v_call: TRBV4-2; cdr3_aa: CASSQGGSGGSYNEQFF
j_call: TRBJ2-1; v_call: TRBV15; cdr3_aa: CATSRGGSYNEQFF
j_call: TRBJ1-1; v_call: TRBV18; cdr3_aa: CASSPRGGGDTEAFF
j_call: TRBJ2-1; v_call: TRBV6-2/TRBV6-3; cdr3_aa: CASSYRSYNEQFF
j_call: TRBJ2-4; v_call: TRBV14; cdr3_aa: CASAGGESVGNIQYF
j_call: TRBJ2-1; v_call: TRBV7-2; cdr3_aa: CASGKGGTGGDEQFF
j_call: TRBJ2-7; v_call: TRBV29-1; cdr3_aa: CSVGRGSYEQYF
j_call: TRBJ1-2; v_call: TRBV3-1/TRBV3-2; cdr3_aa: CASSHRPGGQGGYYGYTF
j_call: TRBJ1-2; v_call: TRBV29-1; cdr3_aa: CTTGQEYGYTF
j_call: TRBJ1-1; v_call: TRBV30; cdr3_aa: CAWESPGQGKTKAFF
j_call: TRBJ1-1; v_call: TRBV5-8; cdr3_aa: CASSLDRGTEAFF
j_call: TRBJ1-3; v_call: TRBV30; cdr3_aa: CAWSTGDGNTIYF
j_call: TRBJ1-2; v_call: TRBV9; cdr3_aa: CASSAAGNYGYTF
j_call: TRBJ1-2; v_call: TRBV11-3; cdr3_aa: CASSLIFGDYGYTF
j_call: TRBJ2-3; v_call: TRBV4-3; cdr3_aa: CASSRYGDGGRTDTQYF
j_call: TRBJ2-7; v_call: TRBV28; cdr3_aa: CASRRRMWEFGEQYF
j_call: TRBJ2-3; v_call: TRBV2; cdr3_aa: CASGNRVSTDTQYF
j_call: TRBJ2-1; v_call: TRBV5-5; cdr3_aa: CASSLTWGHTEQFF
j_call: TRBJ1-2; v_call: TRBV19; cdr3_aa: CASSTWDTLNYGYTF